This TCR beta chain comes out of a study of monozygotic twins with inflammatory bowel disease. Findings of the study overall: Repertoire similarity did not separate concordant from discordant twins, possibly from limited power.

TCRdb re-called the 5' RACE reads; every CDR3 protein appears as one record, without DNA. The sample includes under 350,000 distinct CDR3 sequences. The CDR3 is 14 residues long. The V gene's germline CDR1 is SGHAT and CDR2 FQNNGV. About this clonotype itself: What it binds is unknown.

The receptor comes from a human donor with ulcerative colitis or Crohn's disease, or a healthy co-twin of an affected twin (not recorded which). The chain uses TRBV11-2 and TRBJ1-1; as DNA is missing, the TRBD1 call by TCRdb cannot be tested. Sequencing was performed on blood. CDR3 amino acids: CASSLGARNTEAFF. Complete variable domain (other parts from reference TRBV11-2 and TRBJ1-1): EAGVAQSPRYKIIEKRQSVAFWCNPISGHATLYWYQQILGQGPKLLIQFQNNGVVDDSQLPKDRFSAERLKGVDSTLKIQPAKLEDSAVYLCASSLGARNTEAFFGQGTRLTVV.